This T cell receptor beta chain stems from a study of cytomegalovirus exposure and HLA in healthy donors. The donors were part of the validation cohort of 120 subjects. That cohort was separate from the first cohort, which comprised 500 to 700 subjects. This CDR3 contains 13 residues. CDR1 and CDR2 from the germline V gene are SEHNR and FQNEAQ (reference sequence). V dropped 5 bases and J dropped 5 bases, with 10 bases sitting between them. Sequencing was performed with immunoSEQ multiplex PCR; in TCRdb, only in-frame clones are kept and a portion is missing. The sample contains 150,000 to 250,000 clones, around 84% of which appear only once.

The origin of this receptor is a woman in her twenties or thirties in good health and CMV-seropositive. The sample comprised PBMCs. This chain connects TRBV7-9 to TRBJ2-1; the D gene is possibly TRBD1 (5 bases). CDR3 sequence reads: CASSDSGNNEQFF. The CDR3 region has the DNA TGTGCCAGCAGCGACAGTGGAAACAATGAGCAGTTCTTC.